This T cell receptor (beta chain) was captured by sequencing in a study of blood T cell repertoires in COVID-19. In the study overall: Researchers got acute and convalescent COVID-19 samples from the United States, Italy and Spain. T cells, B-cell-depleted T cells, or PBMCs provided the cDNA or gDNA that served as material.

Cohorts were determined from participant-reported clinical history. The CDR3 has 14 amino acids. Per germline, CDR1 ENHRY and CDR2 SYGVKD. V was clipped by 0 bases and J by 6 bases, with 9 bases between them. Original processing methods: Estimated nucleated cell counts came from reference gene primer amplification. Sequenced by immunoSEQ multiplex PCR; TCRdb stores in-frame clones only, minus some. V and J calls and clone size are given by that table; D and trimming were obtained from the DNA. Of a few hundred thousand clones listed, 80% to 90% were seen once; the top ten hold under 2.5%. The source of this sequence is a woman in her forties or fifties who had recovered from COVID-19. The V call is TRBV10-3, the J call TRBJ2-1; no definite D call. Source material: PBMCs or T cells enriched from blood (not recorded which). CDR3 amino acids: CAISESTLTNEQFF. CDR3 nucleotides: TGTGCCATCAGTGAGTCGACTCTCACCAATGAGCAGTTCTTC.